What follows are 21 T cell receptor beta chains derived from one specimen sequenced in a study of blood T cells in healthy people across ages. The use of a sample-barcoded 5' primer and a J-beta primer mix characterized a second PCR of about 6 to 12 cycles. TCRdb re-called the 5' RACE reads with MiXCR, one entry per CDR3 protein. The sample contains some 800,000 distinct CDR3 sequences, 40% to 50% of which appear only once. Specimen: blood. Receptor source: a man aged 55 to 70 in good health.

This chain connects TRBV2 to TRBJ2-7; the match to TRBD1 covers 7 bases. Germline CDR1 reads SNHLY; CDR2 reads FYNNEI. The V gene end was trimmed by 8 bases and the J gene end by 4 bases; junction bases not matched to a gene: 11. The CDR3 extends over 14 amino acids. CDR3 in amino acids: CASSRQGDKYEQYF. The CDR3, as DNA: TGTGCCAGCTCTAGACAGGGAGATAAATACGAGCAGTACTTC.

Only a few counts were recorded for this clonotype. The rearrangement uses TRBV18 and TRBJ2-5, with a tentative D call TRBD2 (6 bases). This CDR3 is 14 amino acids long. CDR1 KGHSH and CDR2 LQKENI come from the germline V gene. V gave up 0 bases and J gave up 2 bases, with 7 bases separating them. CDR3 DNA: TGTGCCAGCTCACCACCGGCGGGACAAGAGACCCAGTACTTC. Its protein product is CASSPPAGQETQYF.

This clonotype occurred many times. V usage is TRBV28 and J usage is TRBJ2-7, with 10 bases matching TRBD2. This CDR3 is built from 13 residues. Germline trimming cut 6 bases from V and 5 bases from J; bases unmatched to any gene: 4. The germline V gene has CDR1 MDHEN and CDR2 SYDVKM. The CDR3 sequence is CASRTSGDDEQYF. The CDR3 DNA reads as TGTGCCAGCAGAACTAGCGGGGATGACGAGCAGTACTTC.

The chain joins TRBV5-5 to TRBJ2-4, with D perhaps TRBD1 (6 bases). The J call is uncertain, as TRBJ2-7 better fits the DNA end. Per the germline V gene, CDR1 is SGHKS and CDR2 is YYEKEE (reference sequence). The CDR3 consists of 15 residues. CDR3 bases: TGTGCCAGCACCCCCAGCCTAGGGGGTTTCTACGAGCAGTACTTC. This encodes CASTPSLGGFYEQYF.

This rearrangement joins TRBV7-9 to TRBJ1-1; no firm D call. This CDR3 is built from 11 residues. Trimming stripped 5 bases from V and 12 bases from J, with 13 bases between. In germline, CDR1 is SEHNR, CDR2 FQNEAQ (reference sequence). In DNA, the CDR3 is TGTGCCAGCAGCCCCTCGGGCCTGACTTTCTTT. Translation gives CASSPSGLTFF.

CDR3 sequence: CASRGETGNYGYTF. CDR3 bases: TGTGCCAGCAGGGGCGAGACAGGGAACTATGGCTACACCTTC. This sequence joins TRBV6-1 and TRBJ1-2; TRBD1 matches at 7 bases. J gave up 2 bases and V 6 bases, and 6 bases lay outside the gene matches. The CDR3 totals 14 residues. CDR1 and CDR2 (germline): MNHNS, SASEGT.

This clonotype was recorded at least ten times. This sequence joins TRBV7-6 and TRBJ2-7, with D unresolved. The germline CDR1 and CDR2 sequences are SGHVS and FNYEAQ. The CDR3 sequence is 13 residues long. V lost 5 bases and J lost 5, with 13 bases in between. The CDR3 nucleotides are TGTGCCAGCAGCGGAGATTCCTCTGACGAGCAGTACTTC. Translating it yields CASSGDSSDEQYF.

This clonotype came up a few times. The chain recombines TRBV29-1 with TRBJ1-1; TRBD1 is a possible D gene (5 bases). The CDR3 covers 13 residues. With 5 bases removed from V and 4 bases from J, the gap between germline ends came to 14 bases. CDR1 and CDR2 (germline): SQVTM, ANQGSEA. CDR3 loop: CSVTEGRVTEAFF. The CDR3 DNA reads TGCAGCGTTACGGAGGGGAGGGTCACTGAAGCTTTCTTT.

Of note for this clonotype: This may arise from a read error, as a much more abundant clone is one base away. V is TRBV5-6 and J is TRBJ2-1, with D hard to call. This CDR3 is built from 13 residues. Trimming took 1 base from V and 8 from J, leaving 10 bases between them. CDR1 SGHDT and CDR2 YYEEEE come from the germline V gene. DNA for the CDR3: TGTGCCAGCAGCTTGAGGGTTTTCCATGAGCAGTTCTTC. Translated, it gives CASSLRVFHEQFF.

This clonotype was observed a few times. The chain is built from TRBV20-1 and TRBJ2-7; TRBD2 agrees at 13 bases. This CDR3 comprises 14 residues. CDR1 is DFQATT, CDR2 SNEGSKA, per germline (reference sequence). V shed 5 bases, J shed 2 bases, and the junction held 3 bases outside the gene matches. This CDR3 reads CSAPTSGGAYEQYF. DNA for the CDR3: TGCAGTGCTCCTACTAGCGGGGGGGCCTACGAGCAGTACTTC.

This rearrangement joins TRBV4-3 to TRBJ1-1; perhaps TRBD1 as D (6 bases). V gave up 0 bases and J gave up 4 bases, with 12 bases separating them. The CDR3 extends over 15 amino acids. Germline-derived CDR1 and CDR2 are LGHNA and YSLEER. CDR3 sequence reads: CASSQEDRISTEAFF. CDR3 DNA: TGCGCCAGCAGCCAAGAAGACAGGATTTCCACTGAAGCTTTCTTT.

This clonotype was observed a few times. The chain employs TRBV7-2 and TRBJ2-5, with TRBD2 identical over 11 bases. The CDR3 has 16 amino acids. Germline loops: CDR1 SGHTA, CDR2 FQGNSA. The V segment lost 3 bases and the J segment 5 bases; nucleotides outside the gene matches: 8. Written as DNA, the CDR3 is TGTGCCAGCAGCTTCGTAGCGGGGGGGGCCGTCGAGACCCAGTACTTC. Amino acid sequence: CASSFVAGGAVETQYF.

The V and J genes are TRBV20-1 and TRBJ1-6; D gene unclear. The CDR3 length is 18 residues. The germline V gene encodes CDR1 DFQATT and CDR2 SNEGSKA (reference sequence). Deletions cut 7 bases from V and 6 bases from J, with 28 bases between. The CDR3 region is CSEEVGGVPALANSPLHF. CDR3 DNA sequence: TGCAGTGAAGAGGTGGGCGGCGTTCCCGCGCTTGCTAATTCACCCCTCCACTTT.

The gene calls are TRBV6-2 or TRBV6-3 and TRBJ2-1, with 10 bases that match TRBD2. CDR1 is MNHEY, CDR2 SVGEGT, per germline. The CDR3 has 15 amino acids. Trimming took 2 bases from V and 7 from J; bases not matched to a gene: 5. The CDR3 nucleotides read TGTGCCAGCAGTTACGGCCAGCGGGGGGGGAATGAGCAGTTCTTC. Its translation: CASSYGQRGGNEQFF.

The rearrangement uses TRBV4-3 and TRBJ2-2; D gene unclear. Germline-derived CDR1 and CDR2 are LGHNA and YSLEER. V gave up 0 bases and J gave up 1 base, with 9 bases separating them. The CDR3 consists of 16 residues. The CDR3 is CASSQDRGRNTGELFF. CDR3 coding DNA: TGCGCCAGCAGCCAAGATAGAGGACGGAACACCGGGGAGCTGTTTTTT.

This clonotype was seen a few times. A read error may produce the germline difference seen at one junction end. This chain connects TRBV7-9 to TRBJ2-7; 7 bases match TRBD1. The CDR3 has 12 amino acids. Germline V gives CDR1 SEHNR, CDR2 FQNEAQ (reference sequence). The CDR3 reads CTSSSTGLEQYF. The CDR3 nucleotides read TGTACCAGCAGCTCGACAGGGCTCGAGCAGTACTTC.

The gene calls are TRBV2 and TRBJ2-5, with D possibly TRBD2 on 5 matching bases. The germline V gene has CDR1 SNHLY and CDR2 FYNNEI. V was trimmed by 4 bases and J by 5 bases, leaving 14 bases between them. This CDR3 region has 14 residues. The CDR3, as DNA: TGTGCCAGCAGTGTTTCCGAGGGTGGGGAGACCCAGTACTTC. It translates to CASSVSEGGETQYF.

This clonotype was detected only a few times. V gene TRBV4-3 combines with J gene TRBJ2-3; D is unclear. The germline V gene encodes CDR1 LGHNA and CDR2 YSLEER. This CDR3 has 16 residues. Trimming removed 3 bases at V and 0 bases at J, with 13 bases between. CDR3 DNA sequence: TGCGCCAGCAGCCACCAGATGGAGATTAGCACAGATACGCAGTATTTT. This translates into CASSHQMEISTDTQYF.

This clonotype has more than one count but fewer than ten. CDR3 protein: CANKSWAEEKLFF. CDR3 nucleotide sequence: TGTGCCAACAAATCGTGGGCTGAAGAAAAACTGTTTTTT. The V and J genes are TRBV11-3 and TRBJ1-4; no firm D call. The CDR3 spans 13 residues. V shed 10 bases and J shed 8 bases, with 17 bases lying between them. The germline V gene has CDR1 SGHNT and CDR2 YENEEA. Together with reference TRBV11-3 and TRBJ1-4, the CDR3 gives the full variable domain: EAGVVQSPRYKIIEKKQPVAFWCNPISGHNTLYWYLQNLGQGPELLIRYENEEAVDDSQLPKDRFSAERLKGVDSTLKIQPAELGDSAVYLCANKSWAEEKLFFGSGTQLSVL.

In its sample, this clonotype was seen many times. The chain links TRBV3-1 to TRBJ1-2; no definite D call. Trimming took 4 bases from V and 2 from J, leaving 26 bases between them. CDR1 LGHDT and CDR2 YNNKEL come from the germline V gene (reference sequence). CDR3 length: 19 amino acids. The CDR3 nucleotides read TGTGCCAGCAGCCCGGAGGGAAAATCTGCGGAGACCCAGAACTATGGCTACACCTTC. Translated, it gives CASSPEGKSAETQNYGYTF.

On this clonotype itself: A much larger clone lies one base from this, so it may be a read error. V is TRBV28 and J is TRBJ2-7; 10 bases are a match to TRBD1. This CDR3 contains 13 residues. Unmatched junction bases numbered 5, after V lost 6 bases and J lost 6 bases. Germline V gene lookup returns CDR1 MDHEN and CDR2 SYDVKM. This CDR3 reads CASRPGQGCEQYF. In DNA form, the CDR3 reads TGTGCCAGCAGACCGGGACAGGGGTGCGAGCAGTACTTC.